This record looks at one TCR beta chain sequence and its context. This CDR3 has 12 residues. Germline V CDR1 and CDR2: SGHAT, FQNNGV. Trimming cost V 1 base and J 8 bases, with 8 bases left between them. This sample was taken from a study of OX40 agonist ivuxolimab in advanced cancers. The table came from immunoSEQ multiplex PCR; TCRdb's copy has only in-frame clones and leaves some out. The sample yields some 60,000 clones, more than 85% seen once. This TCR came from an adult with an advanced solid tumor such as melanoma, head and neck, liver or kidney cancer. The chain joins TRBV11-2 to TRBJ1-2; D not resolved. The starting material was CD4+ or CD8+ T cells sorted from blood, obtained in a trial of the OX40 agonist ivuxolimab. CDR3: CASSLGAGGYTF. CDR3 in DNA: TGTGCCAGCAGCTTAGGGGCGGGCGGCTACACCTTC.